The sequence of this TCR beta chain was determined in a study of T cell clonality in common variable immunodeficiency. General study results and limits: TCRbeta clonality was increased in CVID versus healthy controls. Authors noted CVID clonality's cause needs subpopulation repertoire sequencing.

To note about this clone: Antigen unknown. The CDR3 is cut off 3 residues early in the read; its end comes from the germline J gene.

The repertoire was sequenced with immunoSEQ multiplex PCR; TCRdb's copy has only in-frame clones and lacks some. Observed in the sample are around 81,000 clones, none of them singletons. Both groups were predominantly of Caucasian heritage. Each donor provided about 4.5 to 9 ml of heparinized whole blood. V shed 4 bases, J shed 0 bases, and the junction held 2 bases outside the gene matches. Germline-derived CDR1 and CDR2 are SEHNR and FQNEAQ (reference sequence). The CDR3 spans 14 residues. The origin of this receptor is a person aged 18-70 years in good health. The gene calls are TRBV7-9 and TRBJ1-1; 7 nucleotides align to TRBD1. The sequencing input was peripheral blood mononuclear cells. The CDR3 loop reads CASSWDSVNTEAFF. The CDR3 DNA, read in part, is TGTGCCAGCAGCTGGGACAGTGTGAACACTGAA.